The 24 T cell receptor beta chains listed next were all sequenced from one sample in a study of PD-1 blockade in classical Hodgkin lymphoma. All trial patients relapsed after autologous stem cell transplantation. Some clones are missing from TCRdb's copy, which holds only in-frame ones; the method was immunoSEQ multiplex PCR. The sample carries 25,000 to 35,000 clones, about two thirds recorded once. The material sequenced was peripheral blood mononuclear cells (PBMCs), taken before the second cycle of nivolumab. The receptors stem from a human donor with classical Hodgkin lymphoma.

This chain uses TRBV4-3 with TRBJ2-1, with a possible D match to TRBD2 (6 bases). Germline-derived CDR1 and CDR2 are LGHNA and YSLEER. The length of the CDR3 is 14 residues. Between the trimmed V and J ends, which lost 5 bases and 2 bases, there was a span of 10 bases. The CDR3 protein is CASSWGGAYNEQFF. The CDR3 DNA is TGCGCCAGCAGCTGGGGCGGGGCCTACAATGAGCAGTTCTTC.

V and J are TRBV7-2 and TRBJ2-7; D ambiguous. V was pared by 5 bases and J by 1 base, with 6 bases between. The CDR3 is 12 amino acids. CDR1 is SGHTA, CDR2 FQGNSA, per germline. The CDR3: CASSTPSYEQYF. CDR3 in DNA: TGTGCCAGCAGCACGCCTTCCTACGAGCAGTACTTC.

This clone is a singleton in its sample. The genes are TRBV6-5 and TRBJ2-3, with D possibly matching TRBD2 (6 bases). Trimming removed 8 bases at V and 1 base at J, with 13 bases between. The germline gives CDR1 MNHEY, CDR2 SVGAGI. The CDR3 covers 14 residues. CDR3 bases: TGTGCCAGCGTTGTGGCGGGGCGCACAGATACGCAGTATTTT. This encodes CASVVAGRTDTQYF.

A word on this clone: At one end the junction does not follow the germline gene, possibly because of a read error. V usage is TRBV2 and J usage is TRBJ1-2; D remains unclear. This CDR3 has 15 amino acids. The germline CDR1 and CDR2 sequences are SNHLY and FYNNEI. CDR3 sequence: CARSDTPSPNYGYTF. CDR3 DNA: TGTGCCAGAAGTGACACCCCCAGTCCCAACTATGGCTACACCTTC.

The rearrangement links TRBV11-3 to TRBJ2-2, with 7 bases fitting TRBD1. The junction had 11 bases not matched to a gene; V was cut back by 5 bases and J by 5 bases. Looked up from germline, CDR1 is SGHNT and CDR2 is YENEEA. The length of the CDR3 is 16 residues. CDR3: CASSQRDRHRTGELFF. CDR3 nucleotide sequence: TGTGCCAGCAGCCAGAGGGACAGACACAGAACCGGGGAGCTGTTTTTT.

V is TRBV5-1 and J is TRBJ2-3, with 7 bases aligning to TRBD1. After removal of 0 bases from V and 5 bases from J, the junction contained 3 bases not matched to a gene. Germline V CDR1 and CDR2: SGHRS, YFSETQ. The CDR3 loop spans 14 amino acids. The CDR3 protein is CASSLAGGLDTQYF. In DNA, the CDR3 is TGCGCCAGCAGCTTGGCAGGGGGTCTAGATACGCAGTATTTT.

This clone was counted between two and nine times. One end of the junction varies from germline; a read error may be responsible. The chain carries TRBV7-7 and TRBJ1-1; D remains unclear. Germline V gene lookup returns CDR1 SSHAT and CDR2 FNYEAQ (reference sequence). The CDR3 covers 13 residues. This CDR3 reads CASSRGMNTEAFF. CDR3 sequence (DNA): TGTGCTAGCAGCCGCGGTATGAACACTGAAGCTTTCTTT.

The chain recombines TRBV4-2 with TRBJ1-5; D might be TRBD1 (5 bases). V was cut by 1 base and J by 3 bases, with 10 bases left in between. The CDR3 is 15 amino acids. Germline lookup yields CDR1 LGHNA and CDR2 YNFKEQ. This chain's CDR3 is CASSQAAGTNQPQHF. DNA for the CDR3: TGTGCCAGCAGCCAAGCTGCAGGGACCAATCAGCCCCAGCATTTT.

The gene calls are TRBV7-8 and TRBJ1-1, with TRBD1 as a possible D gene (6 bases). This CDR3 has 13 residues. Trimming cost V 5 bases and J 2 bases, with 9 bases left between them. CDR1 SGHVS and CDR2 FQNEAQ come from the germline V gene. Written as DNA, the CDR3 is TGTGCCAGCAGCCCGGGGACAAACACTGAAGCTTTCTTT. Its protein is CASSPGTNTEAFF.

This clone was recorded only once. This rearrangement joins TRBV2 to TRBJ2-1; D unclear. The CDR3 is 16 amino acids. CDR1 is SNHLY, CDR2 FYNNEI, per germline. Trimming pared 5 bases from V and 0 bases from J, leaving 14 bases between. The CDR3 region has the DNA TGTGCCAGCAGTCCCCAGAAGTTAAGCTCCTACAATGAGCAGTTCTTC. This encodes CASSPQKLSSYNEQFF.

The chain combines TRBV7-2 with TRBJ2-2, with D possibly TRBD1 on 6 matching bases. The germline V gene encodes CDR1 SGHTA and CDR2 FQGNSA. The CDR3 consists of 15 residues. Trimming cost V 5 bases and J 1 base, with 11 bases left between them. CDR3 in DNA: TGTGCCAGCAGCCAACAGGGCTTGAACACCGGGGAGCTGTTTTTT. Its protein is CASSQQGLNTGELFF.

This chain uses TRBV7-2 with TRBJ1-1; D remains ambiguous. This CDR3 is built from 15 residues. Germline CDR1 is SGHTA and CDR2 is FQGNSA. V was pared by 2 bases and J by 1 base, with 11 bases between. The CDR3 DNA is TGTGCCAGCAGCTTATATTCCAGGCGGAACACTGAAGCTTTCTTT. This encodes CASSLYSRRNTEAFF.

This chain joins TRBV2 and TRBJ1-5; no clear D. This CDR3 contains 14 residues. Germline V gene lookup returns CDR1 SNHLY and CDR2 FYNNEI. V lost 4 bases, J lost 0 bases, and 7 bases lay in between. The CDR3 bases are TGTGCCAGCAGTGGGGTTTATAGCAATCAGCCCCAGCATTTT. Encoded protein: CASSGVYSNQPQHF.

This clone has a single count. The chain joins TRBV27 to TRBJ1-1; D not resolved. Trimming took 6 bases from V and 4 from J, leaving 21 bases between them. CDR3 size: 16 residues. In germline, CDR1 is MNHEY, CDR2 SMNVEV (reference sequence). As DNA, the CDR3 is TGTGCCAGCAGACCAACCGAAGGCGGAGGGAGCACTGAAGCTTTCTTT. It encodes CASRPTEGGGSTEAFF.

This chain connects TRBV5-1 to TRBJ1-2, with D unresolved. From germline, CDR1 is SGHRS and CDR2 YFSETQ. The V end lost 5 bases, the J end lost 5 bases, and 22 bases lay between the germline ends. CDR3 length: 16 amino acids. This CDR3 reads CASRQGFGQTTYGYTF. CDR3 coding DNA: TGCGCCAGCAGGCAAGGTTTCGGGCAGACAACTTATGGCTACACCTTC.

The V and J genes are TRBV28 and TRBJ1-2; D gene ambiguous. Germline V lookup: CDR1 MDHEN, CDR2 SYDVKM. V gave up 3 bases and J gave up 4 bases, with 6 bases separating them. The CDR3 extends over 12 amino acids. CDR3 protein: CASSFGSYGYTF. The CDR3 nucleotides are TGTGCCAGCAGTTTTGGCAGCTATGGCTACACCTTC.

V gene TRBV7-8 combines with J gene TRBJ2-2, with D hard to call. The V end lost 5 bases, the J end lost 4 bases, and 8 bases lay between the germline ends. Germline-derived CDR1 and CDR2 are SGHVS and FQNEAQ. This CDR3 spans 13 amino acids. DNA of the CDR3: TGTGCCAGCAGCCCTATTTCCACCGGGGAGCTGTTTTTT. It codes for CASSPISTGELFF.

The J gene is TRBJ1-4, the V gene TRBV6-1; TRBD1 matches 8 bases. This CDR3 has 16 residues. V was pared by 2 bases and J by 2 bases, with 4 bases of the junction left unmatched. Germline assignment: CDR1 MNHNS and CDR2 SASEGT. The CDR3 coding sequence is TGTGCCAGCAGTGAACCGGGACAGGTTACTAATGAAAAACTGTTTTTT. It is translated as CASSEPGQVTNEKLFF.

The rearrangement uses TRBV5-5 and TRBJ2-7; 11 bases fit TRBD2. The ends lost 4 bases at V and 2 bases at J; junction bases unmatched: 5. This CDR3 comprises 15 residues. CDR1 SGHKS and CDR2 YYEKEE come from the germline V gene (reference sequence). The CDR3: CASSPGTSGPYEQYF. CDR3 DNA sequence: TGTGCCAGCAGCCCCGGGACTAGCGGACCCTACGAGCAGTACTTC.

This sequence joins TRBV10-3 and TRBJ1-1; TRBD1 is a possible D gene (5 bases). The CDR3 is 13 amino acids. Germline CDR1 ENHRY, CDR2 SYGVKD. The V end lost 2 bases, the J end lost 6 bases, and 10 bases lay between the germline ends. The CDR3: CAISEPGSAEAFF. The CDR3, as DNA: TGTGCCATCAGTGAGCCAGGGTCTGCTGAAGCTTTCTTT.

V is TRBV7-6 and J is TRBJ2-5, with 9 bases identical to TRBD2. The trim removed 2 bases at V and 5 bases at J, leaving 9 bases unmatched. Germline V gene data show CDR1 as SGHVS and CDR2 as FNYEAQ. The CDR3 runs 16 residues. The CDR3: CASSLTAGGYVETQYF. The CDR3 coding sequence is TGTGCCAGCAGCTTAACGGCGGGGGGGTATGTGGAGACCCAGTACTTC.

The J gene is TRBJ2-7, the V gene TRBV6-5; D is tentatively TRBD1 or TRBD2 (5 bases each). Germline CDR1 reads MNHEY; CDR2 reads SVGAGI. The CDR3 is 13 amino acids. V was shortened by 0 bases and J by 7 bases, with 10 bases between the two germline ends. CDR3 in amino acids: CASSYSTGGEQYF. For the CDR3, the DNA is TGTGCCAGCAGTTACTCGACTGGGGGAGAGCAGTACTTC.

By proportion, this clone is medium-sized. The chain carries TRBV19 and TRBJ1-4; no definite D call. The V gene's germline CDR1 is LNHDA and CDR2 SQIVND (reference sequence). This CDR3 has 15 amino acids. Trimming took 5 bases from V and 4 from J, leaving 14 bases between them. The CDR3 coding sequence is TGTGCCAGTAGTCCCAACACTGGAAGTAATGAAAAACTGTTTTTT. Translation gives CASSPNTGSNEKLFF. The whole variable domain, filled in from reference TRBV19 and TRBJ1-4, reads DGGITQSPKYLFRKEGQNVTLSCEQNLNHDAMYWYRQDPGQGLRLIYYSQIVNDFQKGDIAEGYSVSREKKESFPLTVTSAQKNPTAFYLCASSPNTGSNEKLFFGSGTQLSVL.

This clone has more than one count but fewer than ten. The rearrangement links TRBV5-8 to TRBJ2-1, with 7 bases fitting TRBD1. With V trimmed by 4 bases and J by 3 bases, 1 base remained unmatched. Germline-derived CDR1 and CDR2 are SGHTS and YDEGEE. This CDR3 is built from 13 residues. CDR3 amino acids: CASSGQDYNEQFF. CDR3 coding DNA: TGTGCCAGCAGCGGACAGGACTACAATGAGCAGTTCTTC. Drawing the rest from reference TRBV5-8 and TRBJ2-1, the complete variable domain is EAGVTQSPTHLIKTRGQQATLRCSPISGHTSVYWYQQALGLGLQFLLWYDEGEERNRGNFPPRFSGRQFPNYSSELNVNALELEDSALYLCASSGQDYNEQFFGPGTRLTVL.